The sequence of this T cell receptor (beta chain) was determined in a study of blood T cell repertoires in COVID-19. Background on the study: PBMCs, B-cell-depleted T cells, or T cells provided the cDNA or gDNA that made up the material.

Measured with immunoSEQ multiplex PCR; TCRdb has only the in-frame clones, and not every one. The table records 180,000 or so clones, roughly four fifths of them present only once. V lost 0 bases to trimming and J lost 6 bases, with 9 bases between them. The CDR3 runs to 13 residues. Germline V gives CDR1 LGHNA, CDR2 YSLEER. The rearrangement uses TRBV4-3 and TRBJ2-7; maybe TRBD2 (6 bases). The sequence came from a man in his fifties who had recovered from COVID-19. The source material was peripheral blood. The DNA for the CDR3 is TGCGCCAGCAGCCAAGATTGGGGGGTCGAGCAGTACTTC. Protein product: CASSQDWGVEQYF.